What follows describes a single T cell receptor (beta chain). Its recognized antigen is unknown. Within one base of it there is no much larger clone, and no base qualities were kept. These data originate in a study of blood T cell repertoires in COVID-19 (dated by TCRdb to about 2020). Background for the entire study: Samples covering the acute and convalescent phases of COVID-19 were provided by collaborators in the United States, Italy and Spain. Nearly every sample came with metadata listing a de-identified subject ID, COVID-19 status, age in years and sex. The prospective study material was composed of cDNA or gDNA derived from T cells, B-cell-depleted T cells, or PBMCs. The dataset comprised deeply sampled blood TCRbeta repertoires from subjects exposed to, actively infected with, or recovered from COVID-19. HLA class I and class II types, where available, came from metadata supplied by the sample provider rather than from assay-based typing. The repertoires were released in a freely available public database meant as a resource for research on the immune response to SARS-CoV-2. Samples were obtained from the ongoing ImmuneRACE study (first 160 participants) and from some 1,200 subjects provided by 6 global collaborators.

Whole blood was collected in K2EDTA tubes by collaborating institutions according to the institutions' own protocols. For TCRbeta analysis, collaborators shipped samples in one of three forms: frozen whole blood, isolated PBMCs, or DNA extracted from either of those sample types. CDR1 and CDR2 were assigned from the germline V gene as SGDLS and YYNGEE. Germline trimming amounts to 3 bases on V and 4 bases on J, with 6 as the count of junction bases outside the gene matches. The CDR3 has 15 amino acids, counting the end cysteine and phenylalanine. The CDR3 DNA has 45 bases and is translated from base 1. What the authors observed across the whole study: The quantity of clinical and demographic metadata differed by source and by participant and was supplied without curation.

TCRbeta CDR3 regions were amplified from genomic DNA by means of the immunoSEQ Assay, a bias-controlled multiplex PCR. Per the original workflow: The number of nucleated cells in each sample was estimated from the amplification of reference gene primers within the assay. To quantify the absolute abundance of each unique TCRbeta CDR3 rearrangement, sequence reads were collapsed and filtered. For each sample, productive Simpson clonality was calculated as the square root of Simpson's diversity index across productive rearrangements. Sourced from immuneACCESS, this table was stored by TCRdb with only in-frame sequences that have V and J called. A share of the clones is absent; for the studies checked, an unresolved V gene accounts for under half, and the remainder has no known explanation. That table supplies the V and J calls and clone size; D and trimming were determined from the DNA. For this sample the table gives about 150,000 clones, of which 84% were detected only once. The ten largest clonotypes hold approximately 10% of the sample.

The material sequenced was peripheral blood. This sequence uses TRBV9 and TRBJ1-1, and 10 bases in between align with TRBD1. The source is a woman aged 45 to 65 with acute or convalescent COVID-19. The DNA sequence is TGTGCCAGCAGCGAGGGACAGGGGACGGGCACTGAAGCTTTCTTT. Its protein is CASSEGQGTGTEAFF.